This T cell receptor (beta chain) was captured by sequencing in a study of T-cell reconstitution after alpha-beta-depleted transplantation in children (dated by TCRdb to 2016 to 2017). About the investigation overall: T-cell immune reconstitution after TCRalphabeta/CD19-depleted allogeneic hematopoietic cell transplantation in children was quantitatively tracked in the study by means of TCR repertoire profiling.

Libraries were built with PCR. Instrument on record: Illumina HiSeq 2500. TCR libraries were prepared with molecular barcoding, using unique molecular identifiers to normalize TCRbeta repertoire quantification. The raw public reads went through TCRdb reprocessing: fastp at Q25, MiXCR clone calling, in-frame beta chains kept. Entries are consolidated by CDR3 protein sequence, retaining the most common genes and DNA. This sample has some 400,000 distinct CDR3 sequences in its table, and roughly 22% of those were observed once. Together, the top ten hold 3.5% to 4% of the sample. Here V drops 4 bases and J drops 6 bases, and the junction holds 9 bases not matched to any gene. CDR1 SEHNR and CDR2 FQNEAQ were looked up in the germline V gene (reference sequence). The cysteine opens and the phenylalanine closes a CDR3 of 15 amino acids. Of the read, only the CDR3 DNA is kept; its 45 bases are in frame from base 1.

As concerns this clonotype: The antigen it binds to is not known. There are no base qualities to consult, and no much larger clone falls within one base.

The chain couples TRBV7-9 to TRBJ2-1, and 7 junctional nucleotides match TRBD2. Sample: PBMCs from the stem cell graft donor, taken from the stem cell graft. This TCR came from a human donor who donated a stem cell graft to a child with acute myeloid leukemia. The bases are TGTGCCAGCAGCTCTTGGGGGGGGTCCGGCAATGAGCAGTTCTTC. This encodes CASSSWGGSGNEQFF.